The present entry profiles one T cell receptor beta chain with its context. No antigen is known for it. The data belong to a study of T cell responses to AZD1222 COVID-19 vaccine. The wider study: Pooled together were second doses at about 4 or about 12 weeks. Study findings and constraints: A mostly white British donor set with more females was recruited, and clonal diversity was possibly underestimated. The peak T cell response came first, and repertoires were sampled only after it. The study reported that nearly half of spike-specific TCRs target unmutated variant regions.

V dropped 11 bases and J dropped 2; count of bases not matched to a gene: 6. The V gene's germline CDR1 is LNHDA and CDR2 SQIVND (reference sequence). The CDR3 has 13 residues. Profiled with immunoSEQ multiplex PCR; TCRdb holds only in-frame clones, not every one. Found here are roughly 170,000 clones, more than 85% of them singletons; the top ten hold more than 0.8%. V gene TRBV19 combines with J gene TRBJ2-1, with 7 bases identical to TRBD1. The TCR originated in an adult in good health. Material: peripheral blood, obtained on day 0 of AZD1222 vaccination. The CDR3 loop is CASGQDPYNEQFF. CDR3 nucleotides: TGTGCCTCCGGACAGGACCCCTACAATGAGCAGTTCTTC. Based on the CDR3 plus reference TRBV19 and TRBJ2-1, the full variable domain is DGGITQSPKYLFRKEGQNVTLSCEQNLNHDAMYWYRQDPGQGLRLIYYSQIVNDFQKGDIAEGYSVSREKKESFPLTVTSAQKNPTAFYLCASGQDPYNEQFFGPGTRLTVL.